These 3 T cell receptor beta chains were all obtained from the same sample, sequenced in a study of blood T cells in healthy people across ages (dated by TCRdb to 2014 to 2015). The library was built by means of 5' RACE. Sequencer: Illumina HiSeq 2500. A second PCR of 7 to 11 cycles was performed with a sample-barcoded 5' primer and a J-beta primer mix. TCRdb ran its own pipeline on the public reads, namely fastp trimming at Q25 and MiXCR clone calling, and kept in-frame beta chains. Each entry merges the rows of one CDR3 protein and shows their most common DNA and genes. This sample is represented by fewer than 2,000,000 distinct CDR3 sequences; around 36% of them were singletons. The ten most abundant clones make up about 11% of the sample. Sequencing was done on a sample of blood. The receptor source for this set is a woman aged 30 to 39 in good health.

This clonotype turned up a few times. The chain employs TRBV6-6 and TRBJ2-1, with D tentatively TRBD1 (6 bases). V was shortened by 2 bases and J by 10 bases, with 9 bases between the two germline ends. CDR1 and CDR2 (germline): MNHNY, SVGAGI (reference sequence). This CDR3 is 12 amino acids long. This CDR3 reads CASSYHDREQFF. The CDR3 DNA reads TGTGCCAGCAGTTACCACGACAGGGAGCAGTTCTTC.

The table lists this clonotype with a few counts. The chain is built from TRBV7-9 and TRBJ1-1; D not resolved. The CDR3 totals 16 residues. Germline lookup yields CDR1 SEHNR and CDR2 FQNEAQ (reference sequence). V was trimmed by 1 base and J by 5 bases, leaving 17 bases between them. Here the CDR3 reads CASSLDAYGLGTEAFF. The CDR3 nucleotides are TGTGCCAGCAGCTTAGACGCATACGGCCTCGGGACTGAAGCTTTCTTT.

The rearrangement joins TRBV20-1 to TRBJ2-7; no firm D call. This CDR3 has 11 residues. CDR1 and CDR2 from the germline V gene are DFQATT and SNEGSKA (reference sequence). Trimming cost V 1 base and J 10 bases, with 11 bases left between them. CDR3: CSARAVAAQYF. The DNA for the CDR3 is TGCAGTGCTAGAGCGGTTGCGGCCCAGTACTTC.